This TCR beta chain came from a study of early T cells in non-severe SARS-CoV-2 infection. This clonotype was counted ten times or more. Its specificity is not known. The CDR3 spans 17 residues. Germline V gene lookup returns CDR1 MGHRA and CDR2 YSYEKL. V was pared by 0 bases and J by 1 base, with 10 bases between. Study-wide points: Matches to VDJdb favored anti-spike CD8 responses and missed private and CD4 specificities.

TCRdb fed the 5' RACE reads into MiXCR, producing one record per CDR3 protein. The repertoire holds roughly 55,000 distinct CDR3 sequences, with 15% as singletons. The TCR originated in an adult who was a healthcare worker with PCR-confirmed SARS-CoV-2 infection or an uninfected control (not recorded which). The sample was whole blood, taken at baseline. The chain joins TRBV4-1 to TRBJ2-6; D call uncertain. CDR3 residues: CASSQDGQLSGANVLTF. In nucleotides, the CDR3 is TGCGCCAGCAGCCAAGATGGGCAGCTATCTGGGGCCAACGTCCTGACTTTC.